This TCR beta chain was observed in a study of shared clonotypes between healthy human individuals (dated by TCRdb to 2020 to 2021). About the investigation overall: The cohort included three men and a couple of women between 18 and 49 years of age. For each donor, CD4 naive and CD4 memory were each run on three plates, CD8 naive on two plates, and CD8 memory on one plate. To estimate repertoire size and how much clonotypes are shared between individuals, the study performed deep sequencing of blood TCR repertoires from roughly five healthy adults. To increase sequencing depth and limit assay-specific biases, TCR repertoire library preparation and sequencing were carried out by different laboratories using diverse techniques. Between about 0.85 and 10 billion PBMCs per donor were obtained by leukapheresis.

Points the paper makes about the study in general: Because the study included only a small number of donors, the genetic and exposure-history diversity represented was limited. Sampling was restricted to blood, and TCR repertoires in tissue are likely to differ from TCR repertoires in blood. Pairwise subsampling indicated that sequencing depth was expected to affect the degree of clonotype sharing among donors. Estimated clonotype richness was generally larger for naive than for memory subsets. Compared with non-shared clonotypes, clonotypes shared by all four sorted-subset donors had higher generation probabilities. Rarefaction of sorted-subset datasets indicated incomplete sequencing despite the large sequencing depth. Sharing across several donors was observed for approximately 5% of naive CD4, less than 4% of naive CD8, around 2.5% of memory CD4, and approximately 0.41% of memory CD8 clonotypes.

Using the deep immunoSEQ assay, TCR CDR3 regions were amplified from genomic DNA by multiplex PCR. Extracted genomic DNA from each cell subset was spread evenly across all wells of several immunoSEQ 96-well plates, with each plate serving as a replicate. For sorted subsets, about 0.2 ug genomic DNA, equal to 30,000 or so T cell genomes, was loaded into each replicate PCR. Purified libraries were measured with a Qubit 3.0 fluorometer, size-checked on a Bioanalyzer 2100, and measured again with the KAPA Library Quantification kit. Each immunoSEQ 96-well plate was sequenced on its own single-read 150-cycle Illumina NextSeq 550 flow cell. The authors' analysis ran thus. Because only junctional sequences without quality scores were contained in the immunoSEQ output, filtering matching that applied to full-length reads could not be performed. To assign V/J genes and CDR3, sequences were annotated against IMGT germline references using PyIR, a Python wrapper for IgBLAST v1.9. Any read was removed if the V/J assignment was weak (E-value above 1e-6), the CDR3 was missing, or the read contained stop codons, out-of-frame junctions, or ambiguous translated residues. A V3J clonotype was defined by an identical inferred V gene, J gene, and CDR3 amino acid sequence. Percentage overlap between repertoires was computed as shared unique clonotypes divided by the size of the smaller repertoire. RTK rarefaction, the Chao1 estimator, and Recon v2.1 estimates of unobserved clonotypes were used to assess repertoire richness. OLGA was used to compute generation probabilities for all TCRbeta clonotypes that the gDNA method yielded from several donors. This immuneACCESS table, as held by TCRdb, lists in-frame sequences with V and J called but not all clones. Of the missing ones, under half trace to an unresolved V gene in checked studies; the others have no known cause. V and J calls and clone size are copied from that table; D and trimming were computed from the DNA. Within this sample are 600,000 to 800,000 clones, with about two thirds of them counted one time only. The ten largest clones take up approximately 1.7% of the sample.

The cysteine opens and the phenylalanine closes a CDR3 of 15 amino acids. The entry retains the CDR3 DNA only, 45 bases that are in frame from base 1. From the germline V gene, CDR1 is MDHEN and CDR2 is SYDVKM. The V end gives up 4 bases and the J end 3 bases, leaving 7 bases in the junction not matched to a gene. Donors were healthy HIV-negative adults with no recently reported acute infections or vaccinations. Only Caucasian adults living in Nashville, Tennessee, USA were represented among the donors. CD4+ T cells were enriched by magnetic negative selection; naive cells were then positively selected on CD45RA, and the negative fraction formed the memory subset. Blood was collected by leukapheresis, and PBMCs were isolated by Ficoll-Histopaque density gradient centrifugation and then cryopreserved in liquid nitrogen vapor phase. Purity and quantity of every magnetically sorted T cell population were checked by analytical flow cytometry. From each sorted fraction, genomic DNA was isolated and quantified by UV absorbance on a Nanodrop 2000c.

Notes on this clone: Its antigen remains unidentified. Base-call qualities are not available, and no considerably larger clone is one nucleotide away.

The rearranged segments are TRBV28 and TRBJ1-1, and TRBD1 matches 8 of the central bases. The specimen was memory CD4+ T cells sorted from blood. The cell subset or site label, read with the paper, signifies: CD45RA-negative fraction. This TCR derives from a woman aged 30 to 39 in good health. The nucleotides are TGTGCCAGCAGTTCAGGACAGGGATCTGACACTGAAGCTTTCTTT. It codes for CASSSGQGSDTEAFF.